Sequencing of this T cell receptor (beta chain) was carried out in a study of CD8 T cells in ankylosing spondylitis. Study results and limitations: In ankylosing spondylitis patients, matched synovial fluid reportedly showed significant enrichment of disease-linked clones.

The CDR3 is 15 residues long. V lost 0 bases, J lost 0 bases, and 9 bases lay in between. The V gene's germline CDR1 is SQVTM and CDR2 ANQGSEA. TCRdb ran MiXCR on the 5' RACE reads and lists one entry per CDR3 protein. The sample has around 300,000 distinct CDR3 sequences; roughly 11% are singletons. As regards this clonotype: The antigen is not known.

Sequenced input: blood, either unsorted or a sorted T cell fraction (not recorded which). The origin of this receptor is a female donor with ankylosing spondylitis or in good health (not recorded which). This sequence joins TRBV29-1 and TRBJ2-1; D ambiguous. The DNA for the CDR3 is TGCAGCGTTGAAGACGGGCATTTCTCCTACAATGAGCAGTTCTTC. This translates into CSVEDGHFSYNEQFF.